Presented here are 12 T cell receptor beta chains from one specimen sequenced in a study of beta chain features in type 1 diabetes. General study results and limits: Type 1 diabetes patients had moderately but significantly shorter TCRB CDR3s in all four CD4+ subsets.

Of the isolated RNA, all was reverse transcribed, and so the sequenced material was expressed TCRB transcripts. Method: immunoSEQ multiplex PCR; TCRdb's copy keeps in-frame clones and lacks some. Altogether roughly 300,000 clones are present, around 9.7% being singletons, with the ten largest covering 0.95% to 1.1%. Antigens for these TCRs are unknown. Sequences were obtained from central memory CD4+ T cells from blood. The receptors shown here come from a man aged 30 to 45 with type 1 diabetes.

This clone has more than one count but fewer than ten. V gene TRBV10-3 combines with J gene TRBJ1-1, with D perhaps matching TRBD1 (5 bases). Deletions cut 10 bases from V and 3 bases from J, with 12 bases between. In germline, CDR1 is ENHRY, CDR2 SYGVKD. This CDR3 spans 12 amino acids. CDR3 nucleotide sequence: TGTGCCACCGAGGGGAGGGACACTGAAGCTTTCTTT. Amino acid sequence: CATEGRDTEAFF.

The V and J genes are TRBV7-9 and TRBJ1-4; 8 bases line up with TRBD1. The germline V gene has CDR1 SEHNR and CDR2 FQNEAQ (reference sequence). The trim removed 5 bases at V and 8 bases at J, leaving 7 bases unmatched. The length of the CDR3 is 14 residues. The CDR3 region is CASSARTGTEKLFF. In DNA form, the CDR3 reads TGTGCCAGCAGCGCCAGGACAGGGACGGAAAAACTGTTTTTT.

The chain has TRBV15 and TRBJ2-7; D tentatively fits TRBD1 or TRBD2 (6 bases each). V was pared by 5 bases and J by 2 bases, with 19 bases between. CDR3 length: 16 amino acids. Germline V CDR1 and CDR2: LNHNV, YYDKDF (reference sequence). The CDR3 here is CATSFTGGGTAYEQYF. Here the CDR3 DNA reads TGTGCCACCAGCTTTACCGGGGGCGGGACTGCCTACGAGCAGTACTTC.

This clone was seen only a few times. The chain uses TRBV7-2 and TRBJ2-3; no reliable D call. This CDR3 is built from 15 residues. Germline V CDR1 and CDR2: SGHTA, FQGNSA. V was pared by 1 base and J by 3 bases, with 11 bases between. CDR3 protein: CASSLGITATDTQYF. CDR3 coding DNA: TGTGCCAGCAGCTTAGGGATAACGGCTACAGATACGCAGTATTTT.

This clone was counted only a few times. The chain joins TRBV30 to TRBJ2-5; 8 bases match TRBD1. Germline V lookup: CDR1 GTSNPN, CDR2 SVGIG (reference sequence). Trimming removed 0 bases from V and 12 bases from J; junction bases left unmatched: 3. The CDR3 covers 11 residues. This CDR3 reads CAWSVLTGEYF. CDR3 DNA: TGTGCCTGGAGTGTACTGACAGGGGAGTACTTC.

This clone was found once. The chain joins TRBV4-3 to TRBJ2-3, with 9 bases matching TRBD2. This CDR3 is 17 amino acids long. The ends lost 1 base at V and 0 bases at J; junction bases unmatched: 5. Per the germline V gene, CDR1 is LGHNA and CDR2 is YSLEER. The CDR3 coding sequence is TGCGCCAGCAGCCAAGCCGCGGCGGGGGGGAGCACAGATACGCAGTATTTT. Protein: CASSQAAAGGSTDTQYF.

The rearrangement joins TRBV29-1 to TRBJ1-2, with 9 bases identical to TRBD1. CDR3 length equals 13 residues. Germline assignment: CDR1 SQVTM and CDR2 ANQGSEA. V shed 2 bases and J 3 bases; nucleotides not matched to a gene: 1. This chain's CDR3 is CSVETGGHYGYTF. DNA for the CDR3: TGCAGCGTTGAAACAGGGGGCCACTATGGCTACACCTTC.

This clone came up a few times. This chain joins TRBV2 and TRBJ2-4; 9 nucleotides agree with TRBD2. The V gene's germline CDR1 is SNHLY and CDR2 FYNNEI. The CDR3 spans 18 residues. V shed 10 bases, J shed 1 base, and the junction held 17 bases outside the gene matches. Written as DNA, the CDR3 is TGTGCCACCCAGGAAAGACCAAGCGGGGGGAAGGCCAAAAACATTCAGTACTTC. Translating it yields CATQERPSGGKAKNIQYF.

The V and J genes are TRBV28 and TRBJ2-4; D gene ambiguous. Per the germline V gene, CDR1 is MDHEN and CDR2 is SYDVKM. Trimming took 2 bases from V and 1 from J, leaving 9 bases between them. The CDR3 covers 15 residues. The CDR3 spells CASSLPGIAKNIQYF. CDR3 coding DNA: TGTGCCAGCAGTTTACCGGGCATCGCCAAAAACATTCAGTACTTC.

This clone appeared a few times. The CDR3 region is CAWRAGSRYEQYF. The CDR3 DNA follows: TGTGCCTGGAGAGCCGGGTCTCGTTACGAGCAGTACTTC. V is TRBV30 and J is TRBJ2-7, with D hard to call. Germline CDR1 GTSNPN, CDR2 SVGIG (reference sequence). V lost 3 bases and J lost 4, with 13 bases in between. The CDR3 is 13 residues long.

This clone has a handful of counts. This sequence joins TRBV5-1 and TRBJ2-6, with D uncertain. In germline, CDR1 is SGHRS, CDR2 YFSETQ. V lost 4 bases and J lost 1, with 12 bases in between. The CDR3 runs 16 residues. The CDR3 region has the DNA TGCGCCAGCAGCCCCGCCGGAGTATCTGGGGCCAACGTCCTGACTTTC. Amino acid sequence: CASSPAGVSGANVLTF.

This clone came up a few times. The chain uses TRBV25-1 and TRBJ2-2; D is possibly TRBD1 (6 bases). The CDR3 consists of 14 residues. V gave up 3 bases and J gave up 3 bases, with 8 bases separating them. The germline CDR1 and CDR2 sequences are MGHDK and SYGVNS. CDR3 sequence: CASSDRGHTGELFF. As DNA, the CDR3 is TGTGCCAGCAGTGACAGGGGTCACACCGGGGAGCTGTTTTTT.